The present T cell receptor (beta chain) was sequenced within a study of T cell responses to AZD1222 COVID-19 vaccine (dated by TCRdb to about 2021). About the investigation overall: TCR sequencing was performed for roughly 240 trial participants, of whom 207 were given two doses of AZD1222 and about 25 were given two doses of MenACWY control vaccine. Trial participants were enrolled by age into 18-55, 56-69 and 70-plus year subgroups, with approximately 150, 30 and 60 TCR-sequenced participants respectively.

V ends up 4 bases short and J 5 bases short, with an unmatched junction base count of 2. Its CDR3 holds 14 amino acids, cysteine through phenylalanine. Only the CDR3 DNA stays, 42 bases, in frame from base 1. The germline V gene (reference sequence) yields SGHAT for CDR1 and FQDESV for CDR2. On this clone itself: Its antigen remains unidentified. Per-nucleotide qualities are absent, and no much larger clonotype sits a single base away.

Reading the label with the study, this specimen's time point is: about 28 days (+/-7) after the second vaccine dose. AZD1222 recipients given second doses at about 4 weeks or at about 12 weeks were pooled, since spike-specific TCR depth and breadth were not found to differ between the two schedules. Vaccinee samples came from UK trials COV001 and COV002, including a single-blind randomized controlled phase 2/3 trial of AZD1222 (ChAdOx1 nCoV-19) in healthy adults. For TCRbeta chain sequencing, PBMC samples from trial participants were taken at day 0 and at day 28 after the second dose. The CDR3 regions of human TCRbeta chains were analyzed by immunosequencing. As for the authors' bioinformatics: Repertoire TCRs were checked for matches against a reference library of SARS-CoV-2-specific TCRs that had been generated using the MIRA antigen-specificity platform. Breadth was defined as the fraction of unique TCRs that were SARS-CoV-2-associated, and depth was defined as the fraction of total T cells that were SARS-CoV-2-associated. Each spike-specific TCR was assigned to its reactive spike region and to a CD4 or CD8 class using the MIRA data. Log10-transformed breadth and depth values were compared by one-way ANOVA with Sidak's multiple comparisons tests. This is the immuneACCESS table as TCRdb keeps it, with only in-frame sequences that have V and J called. A part of the clones is gone; compared with another copy, unresolved V genes explain less than half, and the rest is unexplained. Clone size and the V and J calls come from that table; the DNA yielded D and trimming. The sample has some 60,000 clones on record, about three quarters of them singletons. The ten most abundant clones make up over 3% of the sample.

The research as a whole found: Participants were mostly white British, with more females than males. The authors suggested clonal diversity may have been underestimated. After two AZD1222 doses, both the breadth and the depth of spike-specific TCRs were significantly higher than at day 0 and than in MenACWY recipients. The whole spike protein was spanned by vaccine-associated CD4 TCRs, and dominant responses were seen in regions 160-218 and 743-854. The 56-69-year group was small, and its depth increase did not reach significance, likely because of low power. Epitopes outside the regions mutated in the B.1.351 and B.1.1.7 variants were reportedly recognized by nearly half of the unique spike-specific TCRs. No day 14 peak-response samples were available, so repertoires were characterized only after the peak T cell response. Only five to seven AZD1222 recipients were SARS-CoV-2 seropositive at baseline, limiting conclusions about previously exposed vaccinees.

This sequence originates from an adult who received the AZD1222 COVID-19 vaccine. The sample consisted of peripheral blood, taken 28 days after the second AZD1222 dose. Recombination joined TRBV11-1 with TRBJ1-4, with 9 middle bases fitting TRBD1. The bases read TGTGCCAGCAGCTACGGGACAGGGAATGAAAAACTGTTTTTT. This is translated as CASSYGTGNEKLFF.